What follows describes a single T cell receptor (beta chain). No cognate antigen has been identified for it. It has no much larger one-base neighbor in the sample; base qualities were not kept. Patients with a history of autoimmune disease or receiving systemic immunosuppression were excluded from the trial. Peripheral blood for TCR sequencing was collected from all dose cohorts at baseline, on cycle 4 day 1, and on cycle 7 day 1. Samples were obtained from an open-label, multicenter, first-in-human phase I dose-escalation trial of ivuxolimab. The trial enrolled adults with locally advanced or metastatic head and neck squamous cell, hepatocellular, melanoma or renal cell carcinoma. CD4+ and CD8+ T cells were sorted separately from peripheral blood before TCR sequencing. Genomic DNA was isolated from the sorted cells so that the TCRbeta CDR3 region could be sequenced. TCRbeta CDR3 regions were sequenced using the immunoSEQ Assay. The source is immuneACCESS, and TCRdb retained only in-frame sequences with V and J called. Part of the clones is not carried over; for the studies checked, unresolved V genes explain less than half of this, and the remainder is unexplained. Here the sample has around 66,000 clones; roughly nine tenths occur a single time. The ten biggest clones cover about 10% of the sample.

This sample stems from a study of OX40 agonist ivuxolimab in advanced cancers. Background on the whole study: Ivuxolimab was a fully human IgG2 agonistic monoclonal antibody targeting the costimulatory receptor OX40 (CD134). The purpose of peripheral TCRbeta sequencing was to test whether ivuxolimab changed TCR sequence diversity and led to clonal T-cell expansion. Partial responses occurred in three dose-escalation patients: two with cutaneous melanoma and one with hepatocellular carcinoma. Of the roughly 51 patients in dose escalation, about 20 had hepatocellular carcinoma, about 15 had melanoma, 9 had renal cell carcinoma and 9 had head and neck cancer. Patients were allowed to have had prior anti-PD-1, anti-PD-L1 or anti-CTLA-4 therapy, and 40% of the dose-escalation patients had previously received checkpoint inhibitors. In the dose-escalation cohort, 75% to 90% of patients were male, and the mean age was roughly 56 years with a range of about 20 to 90. Intravenous ivuxolimab was administered to patients every 2 weeks at six dose levels: 0.01, 0.1, 0.3, 1.5, 3 and 10 mg/kg. The paper covers the monotherapy dose-escalation part of the phase I ivuxolimab trial, which included N ≈ 57 patients. Broad study findings and their caveats: Clonal expansion of both CD4+ and CD8+ blood T cells was observed from baseline to week 6 at doses 0.1 to 3.0 mg/kg. Low levels of normalized T-cell clonal expansion were also seen in some patients who did not respond. Which antigens the clonally expanded peripheral T cells were specific for was not determined. In the 0.1-3.0 mg/kg groups, partial responders were among the patients with the lowest normalized peripheral clonal expansion, particularly in CD8+ T cells. After ivuxolimab, more expanded clones were found on average in CD8+ T cells than in CD4+ T cells.

From a lookup of the germline V gene (reference sequence), CDR1 and CDR2 are SGHNT and YYREEE. The cysteine opens and the phenylalanine closes a CDR3 of 18 amino acids. The read is trimmed to its CDR3 DNA, 54 bases read in frame from base 1. The germline ends are 23 bases apart after V is trimmed by 4 bases and J by 1 base. This TCR was sampled from an adult with an advanced solid tumor such as melanoma, head and neck, liver or kidney cancer. In this chain, TRBV5-4 is recombined with TRBJ2-5; TRBD1 might be the D gene, on 5 matching bases. Specimen: CD4+ or CD8+ T cells sorted from blood, collected in a trial of the OX40 agonist ivuxolimab. In nucleotide form, the sequence is TGTGCCAGCAGCCGCGCCTGGGGCAGGGAAGGAATCCAAGAGACCCAGTACTTC. This yields the protein CASSRAWGREGIQETQYF.